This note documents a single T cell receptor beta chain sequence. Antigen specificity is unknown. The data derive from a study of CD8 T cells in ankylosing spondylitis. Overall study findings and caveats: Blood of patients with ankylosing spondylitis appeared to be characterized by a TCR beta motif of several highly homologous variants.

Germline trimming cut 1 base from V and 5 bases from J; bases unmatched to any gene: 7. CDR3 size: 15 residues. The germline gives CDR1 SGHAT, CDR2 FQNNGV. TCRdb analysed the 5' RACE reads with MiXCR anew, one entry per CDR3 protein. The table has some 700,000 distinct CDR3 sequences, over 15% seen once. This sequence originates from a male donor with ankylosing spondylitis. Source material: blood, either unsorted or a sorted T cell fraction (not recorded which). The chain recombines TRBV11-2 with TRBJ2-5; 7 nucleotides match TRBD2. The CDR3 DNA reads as TGTGCCAGCAGCTTAGGCGGCGGGAGTGGGGAGACCCAGTACTTC. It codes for CASSLGGGSGETQYF.